Following are 20 T cell receptor beta chains from one sample sequenced in a study of beta chain features in type 1 diabetes. General study findings and limits: Shortening that was moderate but significant affected the TCRB CDR3s of Type 1 diabetes patients in all four CD4+ subsets.

What these receptors recognize is not known. What was sequenced were expressed TCRB transcripts, since all of the isolated RNA had been reverse transcribed. Here immunoSEQ multiplex PCR was the method, and the copy in TCRdb shows in-frame clones only, minus some. The sample lists 640,000 or so clones, around an eighth occurring once. The sequenced sample was naive CD4+ T cells from blood. The receptors were sampled from a man aged 18 to 30 with type 1 diabetes.

This clone was seen a handful of times. At one end, the junction sequence differs from germline, possibly due to a read error. This chain joins TRBV7-7 and TRBJ2-3, with 13 positions matching TRBD2. Germline-derived CDR1 and CDR2 are SSHAT and FNYEAQ (reference sequence). This CDR3 comprises 14 residues. The DNA for the CDR3 is TGTGCTAGCAGCCCGACTAGCGGGGGGGATACGCAGTATTTT. This translates into CASSPTSGGDTQYF.

This clone was detected a few times. This rearrangement joins TRBV7-3 to TRBJ2-6; unclear D gene. CDR3 length: 15 amino acids. Looked up from germline, CDR1 is SGHTA and CDR2 is FQGTGA. V shed 2 bases and J shed 1 base, with 6 bases lying between them. CDR3 sequence (DNA): TGTGCCAGCAGCTTAGAAGGATCTGGGGCCAACGTCCTGACTTTC. Its protein product is CASSLEGSGANVLTF.

This clone was counted only a few times. J is TRBJ2-1 and V is TRBV4-2; D is undetermined. The germline gives CDR1 LGHNA, CDR2 YNFKEQ. V shed 0 bases and J shed 8 bases, with 8 bases lying between them. The CDR3 is 13 amino acids. The CDR3 DNA is TGTGCCAGCAGCCAAGAGAGAGTAGATGAGCAGTTCTTC. It encodes CASSQERVDEQFF.

The chain uses TRBV28 and TRBJ1-2; tentatively, D is TRBD1 (5 bases). This CDR3 comprises 12 residues. V was clipped by 8 bases and J by 0 bases, with 7 bases between them. Germline V gives CDR1 MDHEN, CDR2 SYDVKM. The CDR3 nucleotides are TGTGCCAGCGGGACTACTAACTATGGCTACACCTTC. Protein sequence: CASGTTNYGYTF.

This clone was detected only a few times. The V gene is TRBV4-3, the J gene TRBJ2-5, with 13 bases that match TRBD2. Germline V gene data show CDR1 as LGHNA and CDR2 as YSLEER. Trimming at V came to 1 base and at J to 5 bases, leaving 4 bases not matched to a gene. The CDR3 is 16 residues long. In nucleotides, the CDR3 is TGCGCCAGCAGCCAAGGACTAGCGGGGGGTTTTGAGACCCAGTACTTC. This translates into CASSQGLAGGFETQYF.

J is TRBJ2-2 and V is TRBV9, with TRBD2 matching over 8 bases. Germline CDR1 is SGDLS and CDR2 is YYNGEE. There are 16 residues in the CDR3. Germline trimming cut 0 bases from V and 3 bases from J; bases unmatched to any gene: 4. The CDR3 bases are TGTGCCAGCAGCGTAGTCTGGGGACTAGACACCGGGGAGCTGTTTTTT. It translates to CASSVVWGLDTGELFF.

This clone occurred a few times. The rearrangement joins TRBV29-1 to TRBJ1-1; D gene unclear. V was shortened by 7 bases and J by 7 bases, with 13 bases between the two germline ends. Germline CDR1 is SQVTM and CDR2 is ANQGSEA. The CDR3 extends over 11 amino acids. The CDR3 nucleotides are TGCAGCGCTCGCCCTGGGGTTGAAGCTTTCTTT. It codes for CSARPGVEAFF.

This clone occurred a few times. The chain combines TRBV27 with TRBJ1-1, with a possible D match to TRBD1 (5 bases). Looked up from germline, CDR1 is MNHEY and CDR2 is SMNVEV (reference sequence). V gave up 3 bases and J gave up 8 bases, with 16 bases separating them. The CDR3 length is 14 residues. The CDR3 nucleotides read TGTGCCAGCAGTTTGGAACCTGGGGCAGGAGAAGCTTTCTTT. Its protein product is CASSLEPGAGEAFF.

This clone has only a few counts. This sequence joins TRBV5-6 and TRBJ1-2; tentative D call: TRBD1 (5 bases). Germline V CDR1 and CDR2: SGHDT, YYEEEE. The CDR3 covers 15 residues. V was pared by 0 bases and J by 4 bases, with 13 bases between. CDR3 region: CASSLEFGRAYGYTF. CDR3 in DNA: TGTGCCAGCAGCTTGGAATTTGGCAGGGCCTATGGCTACACCTTC.

The chain carries TRBV29-1 and TRBJ2-1; no clear D. The CDR3 covers 13 residues. With 3 bases removed from V and 3 bases from J, the gap between germline ends came to 9 bases. Germline CDR1 reads SQVTM; CDR2 reads ANQGSEA. CDR3 DNA sequence: TGCAGCGTTGATAAGTCGGGCTACAATGAGCAGTTCTTC. Translated, it gives CSVDKSGYNEQFF.

The rearrangement joins TRBV30 to TRBJ2-7; 12 nucleotides match TRBD1. This CDR3 is built from 16 residues. The germline V gene encodes CDR1 GTSNPN and CDR2 SVGIG (reference sequence). DNA for the CDR3: TGTGCTTCAGCGGGACAGGGGGCCTACTCCCCCTTAGGGCAGTACTTC. This gives the protein CASAGQGAYSPLGQYF.

This clone was detected only a few times. The CDR3 DNA follows: TGTGCCAGCGCGGTAGGGCGTAACGGCTACACCTTC. It encodes CASAVGRNGYTF. The rearrangement joins TRBV7-2 to TRBJ1-2; no clear D. This CDR3 comprises 12 residues. V lost 8 bases and J lost 8, with 15 bases in between. CDR1 is SGHTA, CDR2 FQGNSA, per germline.

A remark on this clone: The sample contains more than one DNA sequence encoding this CDR3. The chain joins TRBV18 to TRBJ2-2; no firm D call. Germline V gene sequence: CDR1 KGHSH, CDR2 LQKENI. The V and J ends lost 2 bases and 1 base respectively, with 2 bases between them. The CDR3 has 13 residues. The DNA for the CDR3 is TGTGCCAGCTCACCATTGAACACCGGGGAGCTGTTTTTT. Translated, it gives CASSPLNTGELFF.

This clone was counted only a few times. The chain couples TRBV7-9 to TRBJ1-5; no clear D. Trimming removed 2 bases from V and 5 bases from J, with 7 bases in between. This CDR3 contains 13 residues. From germline, CDR1 is SEHNR and CDR2 FQNEAQ (reference sequence). DNA of the CDR3: TGTGCCAGCAGCTTAATAGACGATCAGCCCCAGCATTTT. Its translation: CASSLIDDQPQHF.

The chain recombines TRBV29-1 with TRBJ1-3, with 7 bases identical to TRBD1. The J segment lost 4 bases and the V segment lost 4 bases, leaving 4 bases of the junction unmatched. This CDR3 comprises 13 residues. Germline V gene lookup returns CDR1 SQVTM and CDR2 ANQGSEA. CDR3: CSVGTGYGNTIYF. The CDR3 DNA is TGCAGCGTTGGGACAGGTTACGGAAACACCATATATTTT. Looking up the rest from reference TRBV29-1 and TRBJ1-3 gives the full variable domain: SAVISQKPSRDICQRGTSLTIQCQVDSQVTMMFWYRQQPGQSLTLIATANQGSEATYESGFVIDKFPISRPNLTFSTLTVSNMSPEDSSIYLCSVGTGYGNTIYFGEGSWLTVV.

This clone was seen more than once but under ten times. The chain uses TRBV5-4 and TRBJ2-2; 9 bases line up with TRBD2. CDR1 and CDR2 (germline): SGHNT, YYREEE (reference sequence). This CDR3 spans 15 amino acids. The J segment lost 5 bases and the V segment lost 3 bases, leaving 5 bases of the junction unmatched. CDR3 residues: CASSSSSGVTGELFF. The CDR3, as DNA: TGTGCCAGCAGCTCGTCTAGCGGGGTAACCGGGGAGCTGTTTTTT.

This clone was seen only a few times. V and J are TRBV7-9 and TRBJ2-3; D not resolved. The CDR3 totals 16 residues. Germline V CDR1 and CDR2: SEHNR, FQNEAQ (reference sequence). V gave up 1 base and J gave up 2 bases, with 13 bases separating them. The CDR3 protein is CASSLGTPTVTDTQYF. The CDR3 nucleotides are TGTGCCAGCAGCTTAGGAACCCCAACAGTCACAGATACGCAGTATTTT.

This rearrangement joins TRBV20-1 to TRBJ1-4, with TRBD1 as a possible D gene (5 bases). Trimming pared 6 bases from V and 10 bases from J, leaving 12 bases between. Germline V gene sequence: CDR1 DFQATT, CDR2 SNEGSKA (reference sequence). The CDR3 totals 11 residues. The DNA of the CDR3 is TGCAGTGCCGGGCAGGGAGCAAAACTGTTTTTT. Its translation is CSAGQGAKLFF.

This clone was observed a handful of times. The chain joins TRBV7-8 to TRBJ2-3; possibly TRBD2 for D (5 bases). CDR1 is SGHVS and CDR2 is FQNEAQ in the germline V gene. Trimming pared 0 bases from V and 9 bases from J, leaving 19 bases between. This CDR3 is built from 16 residues. The CDR3 sequence: CASSLAEWRQGVTQYF. CDR3 nucleotide sequence: TGTGCCAGCAGCTTAGCGGAGTGGAGGCAAGGCGTAACGCAGTATTTT.

This clone showed up just a few times. The rearrangement joins TRBV27 to TRBJ2-3; D is possibly TRBD1 (5 bases). Germline lookup yields CDR1 MNHEY and CDR2 SMNVEV (reference sequence). The CDR3 totals 13 residues. With 1 base removed from V and 5 bases from J, the gap between germline ends came to 7 bases. The CDR3 reads CASSLLRGDTQYF. The CDR3 nucleotides read TGTGCCAGCAGTTTATTAAGGGGAGATACGCAGTATTTT.